One and the same sample provided the 19 T cell receptor beta chains below, sequenced in a study of T cells in localized non-small cell lung cancer. Assay used: immunoSEQ multiplex PCR; TCRdb lists only in-frame clones, some missing. Of approximately 41,000 clones in the sample, 75% to 95% are singletons; the top ten hold about 10%. The specimen comprised PBMCs, sampled before any cancer treatment. The receptors here all came from a woman aged 35-75 years with stage II lung adenocarcinoma.

This clone came up once. The chain has TRBV27 and TRBJ2-3; no clear D. The CDR3 runs 15 residues. Germline V gives CDR1 MNHEY, CDR2 SMNVEV (reference sequence). V was clipped by 6 bases and J by 0 bases, with 13 bases between them. Here the CDR3 reads CASSLQFPSTDTQYF. DNA of the CDR3: TGTGCCAGCAGCTTACAGTTCCCAAGCACAGATACGCAGTATTTT.

The CDR3 reads CASSPGLNTGELFF. As DNA, the CDR3 is TGCGCCAGCAGCCCAGGGTTGAACACCGGGGAGCTGTTTTTT. This sequence joins TRBV4-1 and TRBJ2-2, with D possibly being TRBD1 (5 bases). V lost 4 bases to trimming and J lost 1 base, with 7 bases between them. CDR1 MGHRA and CDR2 YSYEKL come from the germline V gene. The CDR3 has 14 amino acids.

This sequence joins TRBV18 and TRBJ1-4, with D hard to call. This CDR3 spans 14 amino acids. V lost 0 bases and J 8 bases, leaving 10 bases between the germline ends. Germline loops: CDR1 KGHSH, CDR2 LQKENI. CDR3 sequence: CASSPPPDGEKLFF. The CDR3 DNA reads as TGTGCCAGCTCACCACCCCCGGACGGGGAAAAACTGTTTTTT. Supplemented by reference TRBV18 and TRBJ1-4, the full variable domain reads NAGVMQNPRHLVRRRGQEARLRCSPMKGHSHVYWYRQLPEEGLKFMVYLQKENIIDESGMPKERFSAEFPKEGPSILRIQQVVRGDSAAYFCASSPPPDGEKLFFGSGTQLSVL.

The rearrangement joins TRBV4-1 to TRBJ1-3, with 7 bases matching TRBD1. The CDR3 covers 17 residues. After removal of 3 bases from V and 3 bases from J, the junction contained 11 bases not matched to a gene. Germline CDR1 and CDR2: MGHRA and YSYEKL. The DNA for the CDR3 is TGCGCCAGCAGCCAGGACCCGACCCACAGGGGTGGAAACACCATATATTTT. Amino acid sequence: CASSQDPTHRGGNTIYF.

This chain connects TRBV7-6 to TRBJ1-2, with D perhaps matching TRBD1 (5 bases). The germline CDR1 and CDR2 sequences are SGHVS and FNYEAQ. V was pared by 2 bases and J by 5 bases, with 15 bases between. This CDR3 spans 15 amino acids. The CDR3 is CASSLQSDRPYGYTF. For the CDR3, the DNA is TGTGCCAGCAGCTTACAAAGCGACAGACCTTATGGCTACACCTTC.

The chain couples TRBV6-5 to TRBJ2-2; no clear D. V was trimmed by 0 bases and J by 1 base, leaving 6 bases between them. Per the germline V gene, CDR1 is MNHEY and CDR2 is SVGAGI. This CDR3 contains 15 residues. The CDR3 DNA is TGTGCCAGCAGTTACTCGACGATGAACACCGGGGAGCTGTTTTTT. Encoded protein: CASSYSTMNTGELFF.

The gene calls are TRBV19 and TRBJ2-3; 9 positions match TRBD2. The V gene end was trimmed by 5 bases and the J gene end by 4 bases; junction bases not matched to a gene: 10. The CDR3 has 16 amino acids. CDR1 is LNHDA and CDR2 is SQIVND in the germline V gene (reference sequence). CDR3 in DNA: TGTGCCAGTAGTGTCGGGGGGGGACTAGCCTCAGATACGCAGTATTTT. This gives the protein CASSVGGGLASDTQYF.

The chain carries TRBV18 and TRBJ2-7; a possible D gene is TRBD2 (5 bases). CDR1 KGHSH and CDR2 LQKENI come from the germline V gene. The CDR3 runs 14 residues. Deletions cut 1 base from V and 2 bases from J, with 9 bases between. The CDR3, as DNA: TGTGCCAGCTCACCACAGGACTTAACCTACGAGCAGTACTTC. As protein: CASSPQDLTYEQYF.

The chain links TRBV19 to TRBJ2-7; either TRBD1 or TRBD2 may fit D (6 bases each). The CDR3 is made up of 18 amino acids. The V gene lost 1 base and the J gene lost 2 bases, with 21 bases spanning the gap. Germline V CDR1 and CDR2: LNHDA, SQIVND (reference sequence). The CDR3: CASSIGLPVGGLPYEQYF. In nucleotides, the CDR3 is TGTGCCAGTAGTATAGGCCTACCCGTGGGGGGCCTTCCCTACGAGCAGTACTTC.

The chain uses TRBV4-2 and TRBJ2-3; maybe TRBD1 (5 bases). The length of the CDR3 is 15 residues. The germline V gene encodes CDR1 LGHNA and CDR2 YNFKEQ. The V gene lost 4 bases and the J gene lost 2 bases, with 13 bases spanning the gap. The CDR3 spells CASSPQGWDTDTQYF. Written as DNA, the CDR3 is TGTGCCAGCAGCCCTCAGGGCTGGGACACAGATACGCAGTATTTT.

The gene calls are TRBV9 and TRBJ2-1; 10 nucleotides align to TRBD2. The V segment lost 0 bases and the J segment 4 bases; nucleotides outside the gene matches: 4. Germline loops: CDR1 SGDLS, CDR2 YYNGEE. The CDR3 has 16 amino acids. In nucleotides, the CDR3 is TGTGCCAGCAGCGTAGAGGCTAGCGGGGGATACAATGAGCAGTTCTTC. Translating it yields CASSVEASGGYNEQFF. The entire variable domain, with the rest obtained from reference TRBV9 and TRBJ2-1, is as follows: DSGVTQTPKHLITATGQRVTLRCSPRSGDLSVYWYQQSLDQGLQFLIQYYNGEERAKGNILERFSAQQFPDLHSELNLSSLELGDSALYFCASSVEASGGYNEQFFGPGTRLTVL.

This chain joins TRBV7-2 and TRBJ1-2; 10 positions agree with TRBD1. There are 15 residues in the CDR3. Germline trimming cut 0 bases from V and 6 bases from J; bases unmatched to any gene: 4. In germline, CDR1 is SGHTA, CDR2 FQGNSA. DNA of the CDR3: TGTGCCAGCAGCTTAGCGTGGACAGGGGGAGATGGCTACACCTTC. Translating gives CASSLAWTGGDGYTF. Based on the CDR3 plus reference TRBV7-2 and TRBJ1-2, the full variable domain is GAGVSQSPSNKVTEKGKDVELRCDPISGHTALYWYRQSLGQGLEFLIYFQGNSAPDKSGLPSDRFSAERTGGSVSTLTIQRTQQEDSAVYLCASSLAWTGGDGYTFGSGTRLTVV.

This clone was counted a single time. CDR3 nucleotides: TGTGCCAGCAGCTTGTCCGGCGCGGGAGGGCCGAAGGAGCAGTTCTTC. It specifies CASSLSGAGGPKEQFF. The chain joins TRBV7-6 to TRBJ2-1, with 9 bases aligning to TRBD2. This CDR3 is built from 16 residues. CDR1 is SGHVS and CDR2 is FNYEAQ in the germline V gene. V was pared by 3 bases and J by 10 bases, with 13 bases of the junction left unmatched. Filled out from reference TRBV7-6 and TRBJ2-1, the complete variable domain reads GAGVSQSPRYKVTKRGQDVALRCDPISGHVSLYWYRQALGQGPEFLTYFNYEAQQDKSGLPNDRFSAERPEGSISTLTIQRTEQRDSAMYRCASSLSGAGGPKEQFFGPGTRLTVL.

The rearrangement uses TRBV28 and TRBJ1-1, with TRBD1 as a possible D gene (5 bases). CDR3 length: 14 amino acids. With 2 bases removed from V and 4 bases from J, the gap between germline ends came to 11 bases. Germline CDR1 reads MDHEN; CDR2 reads SYDVKM. The CDR3 loop is CASSLGGWVTEAFF. The CDR3 DNA is TGTGCCAGCAGTTTAGGGGGTTGGGTCACTGAAGCTTTCTTT.

V is TRBV28 and J is TRBJ2-7; 7 nucleotides align to TRBD1. Per the germline V gene, CDR1 is MDHEN and CDR2 is SYDVKM. V was pared by 3 bases and J by 2 bases, with 10 bases of the junction left unmatched. The CDR3 runs to 16 residues. The CDR3 DNA reads as TGTGCCAGCAGTTTTCGGACAGGATCAGCAACCTACGAGCAGTACTTC. Amino acids: CASSFRTGSATYEQYF.

The chain joins TRBV6-5 to TRBJ1-1; D remains unclear. V was trimmed by 6 bases and J by 1 base, leaving 15 bases between them. Germline-derived CDR1 and CDR2 are MNHEY and SVGAGI. The CDR3 loop spans 15 amino acids. The CDR3 here is CASSPVLISNTEAFF. In nucleotides, the CDR3 is TGTGCCAGCAGCCCCGTCCTCATATCGAACACTGAAGCTTTCTTT.

The chain recombines TRBV19 with TRBJ1-5, with TRBD1 matching 10 bases. The CDR3 has 13 residues. V shed 8 bases and J 3 bases; nucleotides not matched to a gene: 1. Per germline, CDR1 LNHDA and CDR2 SQIVND (reference sequence). The CDR3 region has the DNA TGTGCCAGTGGACAGGGGGTCAATCAGCCCCAGCATTTT. This codes for CASGQGVNQPQHF. The variable domain in full, with the rest retrieved from reference TRBV19 and TRBJ1-5, is DGGITQSPKYLFRKEGQNVTLSCEQNLNHDAMYWYRQDPGQGLRLIYYSQIVNDFQKGDIAEGYSVSREKKESFPLTVTSAQKNPTAFYLCASGQGVNQPQHFGDGTRLSIL.

The V and J genes are TRBV5-6 and TRBJ1-2; D possibly corresponds to TRBD1 (5 bases). Trimming stripped 0 bases from V and 7 bases from J, with 16 bases between. The V gene's germline CDR1 is SGHDT and CDR2 YYEEEE. CDR3 size: 15 residues. CDR3 protein: CASSLEGRAVGGYTF. CDR3 coding DNA: TGTGCCAGCAGCTTGGAGGGACGGGCGGTGGGTGGCTACACCTTC.

V is TRBV11-2 and J is TRBJ1-6; D remains unclear. CDR1 is SGHAT and CDR2 is FQNNGV in the germline V gene. The V gene lost 1 base and the J gene lost 9 bases, with 7 bases spanning the gap. The CDR3 contains 13 residues. The CDR3 bases are TGTGCCAGCAGCTTAGGCGCGGCTTCACCCCTCCACTTT. It specifies CASSLGAASPLHF.